A single sample is the source of the 22 T cell receptor beta chains below, sequenced in a study of blood T cell repertoires in COVID-19 (dated by TCRdb to the early 2020s). The library was made by the immunoSEQ multiplex PCR assay. In its TCRdb copy, this immuneACCESS table keeps in-frame sequences only and misses some clones. Where compared with another copy, unresolved V genes explain less than half of these, and the others have no known cause. The sample table records around 170,000 clones; under 80% of these occur just once. About 3% of the sample lies in the top ten. The sample was peripheral blood. Source of these receptors: an elderly woman with acute or convalescent COVID-19.

The chain has TRBV5-6 and TRBJ1-2; D is ambiguous. CDR1 and CDR2 from the germline V gene are SGHDT and YYEEEE. V was clipped by 2 bases and J by 5 bases, with 22 bases between them. The length of the CDR3 is 17 residues. CDR3 in amino acids: CASSLRESWRTMYGYTF. DNA for the CDR3: TGTGCCAGCAGCTTAAGGGAGTCATGGAGGACTATGTATGGCTACACCTTC.

The chain recombines TRBV19 with TRBJ2-1, with TRBD1 identical over 9 bases. The V gene end was trimmed by 5 bases and the J gene end by 6 bases; junction bases not matched to a gene: 5. The germline CDR1 and CDR2 sequences are LNHDA and SQIVND (reference sequence). CDR3 length equals 14 residues. The CDR3 is CASSLLTGGNEQFF. CDR3 nucleotide sequence: TGTGCCAGTAGTCTCCTGACAGGGGGCAATGAGCAGTTCTTC.

The rearrangement joins TRBV3-1 (or the pseudogene TRBV3-2) to TRBJ1-3; TRBD1 matches at 8 bases. Germline V gives CDR1 LGHDT, CDR2 YNNKEL (reference sequence). With 0 bases clipped from V and 9 bases from J, the junction kept 7 bases outside the gene matches. This CDR3 contains 15 residues. The CDR3 DNA follows: TGTGCCAGCAGCCAAGAAGGGACAGGTCTCGGCACCATATATTTT. Translated: CASSQEGTGLGTIYF.

The J gene is TRBJ1-1, the V gene TRBV7-9; TRBD1 aligns across 8 bases. V shed 5 bases and J 7 bases; nucleotides not matched to a gene: 6. The germline gives CDR1 SEHNR, CDR2 FQNEAQ (reference sequence). This CDR3 contains 13 residues. The CDR3 nucleotides are TGTGCCAGCAGCGGTGGGACAGGTTTTGAAGCTTTCTTT. Protein sequence: CASSGGTGFEAFF.

The chain employs TRBV19 and TRBJ2-2; D gene ambiguous. The CDR3 has 14 residues. Germline CDR1 reads LNHDA; CDR2 reads SQIVND (reference sequence). V lost 1 base and J lost 4, with 7 bases in between. CDR3 nucleotide sequence: TGTGCCAGTAGTATAGTTTGGGCCACCGGGGAGCTGTTTTTT. Translation gives CASSIVWATGELFF.

The CDR3 sequence is CASSDPSSGTYEQYF. The CDR3 nucleotides are TGCGCCAGCAGTGACCCCTCTAGCGGCACCTACGAGCAGTACTTC. The V call is TRBV10-1, the J call TRBJ2-7; TRBD2 agrees at 7 bases. This CDR3 has 15 amino acids. Looked up from germline, CDR1 is WNHNN and CDR2 is SYGVQD (reference sequence). V was clipped by 3 bases and J by 2 bases; unmatched bases: 7.

The chain recombines TRBV30 with TRBJ1-1; D might be TRBD1 (6 bases). Germline CDR1 is GTSNPN and CDR2 is SVGIG (reference sequence). The CDR3 is 14 residues long. V lost 3 bases and J 6 bases, leaving 17 bases between the germline ends. The CDR3 here is CAWRYPAGEPEAFF. The CDR3 DNA follows: TGTGCCTGGAGATACCCTGCAGGGGAGCCTGAAGCTTTCTTT. The full variable domain, with the rest looked up from reference TRBV30 and TRBJ1-1, is SQTIHQWPATLVQPVGSPLSLECTVEGTSNPNLYWYRQAAGRGLQLLFYSVGIGQISSEVPQNLSASRPQDRQFILSSKKLLLSDSGFYLCAWRYPAGEPEAFFGQGTRLTVV.

The chain links TRBV10-3 to TRBJ1-2, with a weak D call TRBD1 (6 bases). This CDR3 is 13 amino acids long. From germline, CDR1 is ENHRY and CDR2 SYGVKD. V lost 4 bases and J lost 7, with 13 bases in between. The CDR3: CAISGGQGLGYTF. DNA for the CDR3: TGTGCCATCAGTGGGGGCCAGGGGCTTGGCTACACCTTC.

As to this clone: Other DNA sequences in the sample encode the same CDR3. The chain couples TRBV24-1 to TRBJ2-1, with 8 bases fitting TRBD1. V trimming: 3 bases; J trimming: 4 bases; junction bases outside the gene matches: 7. CDR3 length equals 16 residues. Germline V gives CDR1 KGHDR, CDR2 SFDVKD. The CDR3 sequence: CATSDTDRGRYNEQFF. DNA for the CDR3: TGTGCCACCAGTGATACTGACAGGGGACGATACAATGAGCAGTTCTTC.

The V call is TRBV4-3, the J call TRBJ2-7; D is perhaps TRBD2 (6 bases). Germline CDR1 is LGHNA and CDR2 is YSLEER. V lost 0 bases, J lost 6 bases, and 24 bases lay in between. This CDR3 region has 18 residues. In DNA, the CDR3 is TGCGCCAGCAGCCAAGAGTCCCCAAGACTAGAAGGTCGAGGCGAGCAGTACTTC. It specifies CASSQESPRLEGRGEQYF.

The chain is built from TRBV28 and TRBJ2-7, with D possibly matching TRBD1 (6 bases). Looked up from germline, CDR1 is MDHEN and CDR2 is SYDVKM. V was pared by 7 bases and J by 5 bases, with 21 bases between. This CDR3 is built from 15 residues. Here the CDR3 reads CASISPGTGSHEQYF. The CDR3, as DNA: TGTGCCAGCATTTCTCCCGGCACAGGGTCGCACGAGCAGTACTTC.

The chain uses TRBV6-1 and TRBJ2-1; 7 positions agree with TRBD2. CDR1 MNHNS and CDR2 SASEGT come from the germline V gene. The trim removed 2 bases at V and 0 bases at J, leaving 4 bases unmatched. The CDR3 loop spans 16 amino acids. CDR3 loop: CASSELGGSSYNEQFF. In nucleotides, the CDR3 is TGTGCCAGCAGTGAACTAGGCGGGAGCTCCTACAATGAGCAGTTCTTC.

This clone was counted only a few times. J is TRBJ1-4 and V is TRBV27; no clear D gene. The CDR3 extends over 13 amino acids. From germline, CDR1 is MNHEY and CDR2 SMNVEV (reference sequence). V was pared by 0 bases and J by 10 bases, with 9 bases between. The CDR3 bases are TGTGCCAGCAGTTTATCGCGGGCGGGAAAACTGTTTTTT. Its translation: CASSLSRAGKLFF.

The gene calls are TRBV10-1 and TRBJ2-3; the match to TRBD1 covers 8 bases. CDR3 length: 16 amino acids. Germline V gives CDR1 WNHNN, CDR2 SYGVQD (reference sequence). Trimming took 4 bases from V and 5 from J; bases not matched to a gene: 11. Here the CDR3 reads CASSAQGGQGGDTQYF. The CDR3, as DNA: TGCGCCAGCAGTGCCCAGGGAGGACAGGGAGGAGATACGCAGTATTTT.

The chain joins TRBV14 to TRBJ2-1; the D is unclear. This CDR3 contains 19 residues. Germline V lookup: CDR1 SGHDN, CDR2 FVKESK. V lost 0 bases, J lost 0 bases, and 18 bases lay in between. The CDR3 loop reads CASSQDRVAAPSSYNEQFF. Here the CDR3 DNA reads TGTGCCAGCAGCCAAGACCGGGTGGCAGCCCCGAGCTCCTACAATGAGCAGTTCTTC.

Comment on this clone: This same CDR3 is encoded by further DNA sequences in the sample. The V and J genes are TRBV5-1 and TRBJ1-1, with D possibly TRBD1 on 6 matching bases. This CDR3 spans 14 amino acids. V shed 0 bases and J shed 1 base, with 7 bases lying between them. Germline V gene lookup returns CDR1 SGHRS and CDR2 YFSETQ. CDR3 loop: CASSLVGGNTEAFF. In DNA, the CDR3 is TGCGCCAGCAGCTTGGTAGGGGGGAACACTGAAGCTTTCTTT.

V usage is TRBV7-2 and J usage is TRBJ1-1; the D is unclear. V lost 6 bases to trimming and J lost 1 base, with 12 bases between them. CDR1 SGHTA and CDR2 FQGNSA come from the germline V gene. The CDR3 extends over 14 amino acids. Written as DNA, the CDR3 is TGTGCCAGCAGTCGTCGGGAGCAGAACACTGAAGCTTTCTTT. This encodes CASSRREQNTEAFF. Supplemented by reference TRBV7-2 and TRBJ1-1, the full variable domain reads GAGVSQSPSNKVTEKGKDVELRCDPISGHTALYWYRQSLGQGLEFLIYFQGNSAPDKSGLPSDRFSAERTGGSVSTLTIQRTQQEDSAVYLCASSRREQNTEAFFGQGTRLTVV.

About this clone: This sample also contains other DNA sequences that code for the same CDR3. The chain combines TRBV9 with TRBJ2-2, with D uncertain. The CDR3 sequence is 13 residues long. V dropped 3 bases and J dropped 0 bases, with 3 bases sitting between them. Germline-derived CDR1 and CDR2 are SGDLS and YYNGEE. The CDR3 sequence is CASSDTNTGELFF. The CDR3 bases are TGTGCCAGCAGCGATACGAACACCGGGGAGCTGTTTTTT.

CDR3 nucleotide sequence: TGTGCCAGCACCGTCTCTGGGGCCAACGTCCTGACTTTC. It codes for CASTVSGANVLTF. The chain joins TRBV7-2 to TRBJ2-6; D call uncertain. The CDR3 covers 13 residues. Per the germline V gene, CDR1 is SGHTA and CDR2 is FQGNSA. Trimming cost V 7 bases and J 0 bases, with 4 bases left between them.

This clone was counted a single time. This chain links TRBV28 with TRBJ2-7; perhaps TRBD1 as D (7 bases). The CDR3 spans 17 residues. CDR1 and CDR2 (germline): MDHEN, SYDVKM. V lost 6 bases and J lost 6, with 27 bases in between. The CDR3 loop reads CASRTPWTGRGFSEQYF. The CDR3, as DNA: TGTGCCAGCAGGACCCCCTGGACAGGTCGGGGGTTCAGCGAGCAGTACTTC.

The chain joins TRBV7-9 to TRBJ1-4; 7 bases line up with TRBD1. V was pared by 5 bases and J by 12 bases, with 9 bases of the junction left unmatched. CDR3 length: 13 residues. In germline, CDR1 is SEHNR, CDR2 FQNEAQ (reference sequence). CDR3 sequence: CASSETGKEELFF. The CDR3 bases are TGTGCCAGCAGCGAGACAGGGAAGGAGGAACTGTTTTTT. Filled out from reference TRBV7-9 and TRBJ1-4, the complete variable domain reads DTGVSQNPRHKITKRGQNVTFRCDPISEHNRLYWYRQTLGQGPEFLTYFQNEAQLEKSRLLSDRFSAERPKGSFSTLEIQRTEQGDSAMYLCASSETGKEELFFGSGTQLSVL.

The chain employs TRBV18 and TRBJ2-2; perhaps TRBD1 as D (5 bases). The germline V gene has CDR1 KGHSH and CDR2 LQKENI. With 2 bases removed from V and 9 bases from J, the gap between germline ends came to 10 bases. There are 13 residues in the CDR3. The CDR3 DNA reads TGTGCCAGCTCACCATCCAGGGCGAGGGAGCTGTTTTTT. Its protein product is CASSPSRARELFF.